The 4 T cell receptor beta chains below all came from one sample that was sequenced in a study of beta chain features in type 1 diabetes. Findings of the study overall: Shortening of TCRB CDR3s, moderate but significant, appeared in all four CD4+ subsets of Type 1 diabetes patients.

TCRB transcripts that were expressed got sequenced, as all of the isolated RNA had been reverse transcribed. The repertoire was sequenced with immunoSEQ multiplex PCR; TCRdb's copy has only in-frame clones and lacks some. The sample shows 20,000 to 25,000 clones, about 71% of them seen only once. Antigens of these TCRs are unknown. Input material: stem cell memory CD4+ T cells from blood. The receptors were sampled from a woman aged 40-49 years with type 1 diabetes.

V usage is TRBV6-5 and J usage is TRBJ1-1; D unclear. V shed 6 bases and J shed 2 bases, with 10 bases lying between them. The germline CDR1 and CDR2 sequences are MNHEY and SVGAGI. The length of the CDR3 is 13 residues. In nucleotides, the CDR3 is TGTGCCAGCAGACCAACAAGAAACACTGAAGCTTTCTTT. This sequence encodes CASRPTRNTEAFF.

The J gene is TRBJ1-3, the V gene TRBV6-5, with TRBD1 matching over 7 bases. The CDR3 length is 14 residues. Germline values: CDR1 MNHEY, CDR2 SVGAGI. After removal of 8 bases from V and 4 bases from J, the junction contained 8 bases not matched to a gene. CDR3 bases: TGTGCCAGCGGAACGAGGGGGCTGGGAAACACCATATATTTT. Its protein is CASGTRGLGNTIYF.

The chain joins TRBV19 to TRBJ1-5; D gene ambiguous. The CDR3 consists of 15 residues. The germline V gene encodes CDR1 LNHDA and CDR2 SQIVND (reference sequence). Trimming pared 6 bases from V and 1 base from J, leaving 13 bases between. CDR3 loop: CASRVSGGSNQPQHF. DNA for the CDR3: TGTGCCAGTAGGGTCTCGGGTGGAAGCAATCAGCCCCAGCATTTT.

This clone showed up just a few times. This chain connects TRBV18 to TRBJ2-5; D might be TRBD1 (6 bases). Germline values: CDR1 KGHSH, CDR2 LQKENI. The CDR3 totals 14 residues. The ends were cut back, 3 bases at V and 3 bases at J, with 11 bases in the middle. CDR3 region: CASSPQTGKETQYF. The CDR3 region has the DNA TGTGCCAGCTCACCCCAGACAGGAAAAGAGACCCAGTACTTC.